This is a list of T cell receptor beta chains from one sample in a study of technical replicates of blood from several donors. The method was immunoSEQ multiplex PCR; TCRdb's version includes in-frame clones alone and lacks a portion of them. The profile shows around 79,000 clones, 90% to 95% of them singletons. The sample was T cells isolated from PBMCs. The receptors were gathered from a human donor in good health. The CDR3 runs from the conserved cysteine through the conserved F or W. A D gene is named only where the DNA matches it firmly. For some rows the clone size is stated as once, few or many, or as a class when expanded; others skip it.

v_gene	abundance	j_gene	d_gene	CDR3nt	CDR3aa
TRBV13	.	TRBJ2-7	TRBD2	TGTGCCAGCAGCTTAGAAGGGACTAGCGGGGGCTTAAAGTACGAGCAGTACTTC	CASSLEGTSGGLKYEQYF
TRBV19	few	TRBJ2-1	.	TGTGCCAGTAGCCCGAACTCTTACAATGAGCAGTTCTTC	CASSPNSYNEQFF
TRBV27	.	TRBJ2-1	TRBD1	TGTGCCAGCAGTCCTTGGACAGGGGGCTACAATGAGCAGTTCTTC	CASSPWTGGYNEQFF
TRBV5-4	.	TRBJ1-1	.	TGTGCCAGCAGCTTGGTTGAGGCCAACACTGAAGCTTTCTTT	CASSLVEANTEAFF
TRBV27	.	TRBJ1-2	TRBD1	TGTGCCAGCTCAGTTTTTGGGCAGGGGGCCCTCGGGGCCTATGGCTACACCTTC	CASSVFGQGALGAYGYTF
TRBV6-5	.	TRBJ2-3	TRBD2	TGTGCCAGCAGTTCCCCGGCGGGGGGAGGAGATACGCAGTATTTT	CASSSPAGGGDTQYF
TRBV11-2	.	TRBJ2-6	.	TGTGCCAGCAGCGGGGCGGGGGCAGGGGCCAACGTCCTGACTTTC	CASSGAGAGANVLTF
TRBV4-1	once	TRBJ2-7	.	TGCGCCAGCAGCCCTGTCCCAGGGCGGCCGGCGACCTACGAGCAGTACTTC	CASSPVPGRPATYEQYF
TRBV19	few	TRBJ1-2	TRBD1	TGTGCCAGTAGGGACAGGGGGAACTATGGCTACACCTTC	CASRDRGNYGYTF
TRBV5-4	.	TRBJ2-3	.	TGTGCCAGCAGCTTTTCACGTTCGGGAGGCACAGATACGCAGTATTTT	CASSFSRSGGTDTQYF
TRBV10-2	.	TRBJ2-5	.	TGCGCCAGCAGTGAGTCGTACTTCCAAGAGACCCAGTACTTC	CASSESYFQETQYF
TRBV5-4	.	TRBJ1-1	.	TGTGCCAGCAGCTTGCCACTAGTGAACACTGAAGCTTTCTTT	CASSLPLVNTEAFF
TRBV7-9	few	TRBJ2-7	TRBD2	TGTGCCAGCAGTTTTAGCGGGGGGGCGGACGAGCAGTACTTC	CASSFSGGADEQYF
TRBV19	.	TRBJ2-1	TRBD2	TGTGCCAGTAGCCTGACTAGCGGGGGGGCTTACGGCAATGAGCAGTTCTTC	CASSLTSGGAYGNEQFF
TRBV9	.	TRBJ2-5	.	TGTGCCAGCAGCGTAGCGGGCCAAGAGACCCAGTACTTC	CASSVAGQETQYF
TRBV5-1	once	TRBJ2-5	TRBD2	TGCGCCAGCAGCTTGACCCCTAGCGGGGCGTCCCGGGAGACCCAGTACTTC	CASSLTPSGASRETQYF
TRBV18	.	TRBJ2-7	TRBD1	TGTGCCAGCTCACCACGGGACAGGGCCTACGAGCAGTACTTC	CASSPRDRAYEQYF
TRBV5-1	once	TRBJ1-1	.	TGCGCCAGCAGCTTGGGCGGAGAGAACACTGAAGCTTTCTTT	CASSLGGENTEAFF
TRBV27	once	TRBJ2-1	TRBD2	TGTGCCAGCAGGGCTGCGGGAGGGTTTAATGAGCAGTTCTTC	CASRAAGGFNEQFF
TRBV19	.	TRBJ2-1	.	TGTGCCAGTGCTGAACAGGGCTTTCCCTACAATGAGCAGTTCTTC	CASAEQGFPYNEQFF
TRBV9	.	TRBJ1-2	TRBD1	TGTGCCAGCAGCGCAACAGGGGGGAATAACTATGGCTACACCTTC	CASSATGGNNYGYTF
TRBV28	.	TRBJ2-3	TRBD2	TGTGCCGCGGGAGGGGCAGATACGCAGTATTTT	CAAGGADTQYF
TRBV5-6	.	TRBJ2-7	TRBD1	TGTGCCAGCAGCTACAGGGGACAGGCTGAGCAGTACTTC	CASSYRGQAEQYF
TRBV19	.	TRBJ2-1	TRBD2	TGTGCCAGTAGTATCGGACTAGCGGGGAACAATGAGCAGTTCTTC	CASSIGLAGNNEQFF
TRBV6-5	.	TRBJ1-2	.	TGTGCCAGCAACCCGGGCCGGGGAGGAGGCTACACCTTC	CASNPGRGGGYTF
TRBV10-3	.	TRBJ2-5	.	TGTGCCATCAGTGGTCCAGCCGGGGACCAGTACTTC	CAISGPAGDQYF
TRBV2	.	TRBJ2-4	TRBD2	TGTGCCAGCAGTGAAAGGGCGGGGGGTCTAGCCAAAAACATTCAGTACTTC	CASSERAGGLAKNIQYF
TRBV5-1	.	TRBJ1-1	.	TGCGCCAGCAGCTGGACGGCCGGGGCTGAAGCTTTCTTT	CASSWTAGAEAFF
TRBV2	once	TRBJ2-1	.	TGTGCCAGCAGTGTTTCGGGGGATCTCTACAATGAGCAGTTCTTC	CASSVSGDLYNEQFF
TRBV11-1	.	TRBJ2-7	TRBD2	TGTGCCAGCAGCTCCCCGTCTAGCGGGCTATACGAGCAGTACTTC	CASSSPSSGLYEQYF
TRBV7-2	.	TRBJ2-3	.	TGTGCCAGCAGCTTTGACCGGGGGACCTCCACAGATACGCAGTATTTT	CASSFDRGTSTDTQYF
TRBV19	.	TRBJ2-1	.	TGTGCCAGTAGTATCGCTGGGGGGAGTTACAATGAGCAGTTCTTC	CASSIAGGSYNEQFF
TRBV6-5	.	TRBJ2-5	.	TGTGCCAGCAGTGACCGCGCCGGGGAGACCCAGTACTTC	CASSDRAGETQYF
TRBV5-1	.	TRBJ2-7	TRBD1	TGCGCCAGCAGCTTGTGGGGGGGACAGGGGAACGAGCAGTACTTC	CASSLWGGQGNEQYF
TRBV6-1	.	TRBJ2-7	TRBD1	TGTGCCAGCGAGGGACAGGACTCCTACGAGCAGTACTTC	CASEGQDSYEQYF
TRBV10-3	.	TRBJ1-1	.	TGTGCCATCAGTGAGTCGATAGGCCAGGAAAGTAAAGCTTTCTTT	CAISESIGQESKAFF
TRBV27	.	TRBJ1-1	TRBD1	TGTGCCAGCAGTTCATTTGGGACAGGAAACACTGAAGCTTTCTTT	CASSSFGTGNTEAFF
TRBV7-3	.	TRBJ1-2	TRBD1	TGTGCCAGCAGCTTAACGTATACAGGGGGTTACTATGGCTACACCTTC	CASSLTYTGGYYGYTF
TRBV5-1	.	TRBJ2-3	.	TGCGCCAGCAGCTTGAATGTGGCGGGTTCAGATACGCAGTATTTT	CASSLNVAGSDTQYF
TRBV5-4	.	TRBJ2-2	TRBD2	TGTGCCAGCAGCTTCGTCCAGCGGGGGGGCAGAGGGGAGCTGTTTTTT	CASSFVQRGGRGELFF
TRBV11-2	.	TRBJ2-6	TRBD1	TGTGCCAGCAGCGGATGGACAGGGCGCTCTGGGGCCAACGTCCTGACTTTC	CASSGWTGRSGANVLTF